Each of the 20 T cell receptor beta chains below was sequenced from the same sample in a study of blood T cell repertoires in COVID-19. Here immunoSEQ multiplex PCR was the method, and the copy in TCRdb shows in-frame clones only, minus some. The profile shows under 350,000 clones, approximately 86% of them singletons. Sequenced material: PBMCs or T cells enriched from blood (not recorded which). The receptor source for this set is a woman in her thirties or forties with acute COVID-19.

The chain has TRBV27 and TRBJ1-2; D remains unclear. The CDR3 has 13 residues. V shed 6 bases and J shed 4 bases, with 12 bases lying between them. CDR1 is MNHEY and CDR2 is SMNVEV in the germline V gene (reference sequence). CDR3 nucleotides: TGTGCCAGCAGCCTCTCGGAGGGCTATGGCTACACCTTC. This gives the protein CASSLSEGYGYTF.

This clone was seen only once. This chain links TRBV29-1 with TRBJ1-1, with D possibly matching TRBD1 (5 bases). CDR3 length equals 18 residues. Germline assignment: CDR1 SQVTM and CDR2 ANQGSEA. Deletions cut 3 bases from V and 4 bases from J, with 27 bases between. Written as DNA, the CDR3 is TGCAGCGTTGATGGTGCTCGGTGGGAGGGGATGGGGGGCACTGAAGCTTTCTTT. It codes for CSVDGARWEGMGGTEAFF.

The chain carries TRBV7-8 and TRBJ2-1, with a weak D call TRBD1 (6 bases). Germline V gene data show CDR1 as SGHVS and CDR2 as FQNEAQ. The CDR3 has 14 amino acids. The V end lost 5 bases, the J end lost 7 bases, and 15 bases lay between the germline ends. The DNA for the CDR3 is TGTGCCAGCAGCCTTACGGACAGAAGGAATGAGCAGTTCTTC. Translated, it gives CASSLTDRRNEQFF.

The J gene is TRBJ1-4, the V gene TRBV20-1; D gene unclear. The germline V and J ends were trimmed by 6 bases and 5 bases, with 4 bases remaining between them. The CDR3 is 10 residues long. Germline CDR1 and CDR2: DFQATT and SNEGSKA (reference sequence). CDR3 amino acids: CSAANEKLFF. The CDR3 DNA follows: TGCAGTGCCGCGAATGAAAAACTGTTTTTT.

Regarding this clone: A junction boundary mismatches the germline segment, possibly from a read error. V and J are TRBV20-1 and TRBJ2-5; possibly TRBD1 for D (6 bases). Germline V gene sequence: CDR1 DFQATT, CDR2 SNEGSKA (reference sequence). The CDR3 sequence is 11 residues long. The CDR3 DNA reads as TGCAGTCCTAGACAGGAAGAGACCCAGTACTTC. This encodes CSPRQEETQYF.

This chain uses TRBV7-9 with TRBJ2-1, with 9 nucleotides matching TRBD2. Per germline, CDR1 SEHNR and CDR2 FQNEAQ (reference sequence). V trimming: 2 bases; J trimming: 9 bases; junction bases outside the gene matches: 11. The CDR3 has 16 residues. The CDR3: CASSLHSGRGRVEQFF. CDR3 DNA sequence: TGTGCCAGCAGCTTACATAGCGGGAGAGGGCGCGTTGAGCAGTTCTTC.

This chain joins TRBV5-4 and TRBJ2-5; D remains ambiguous. Germline V gene data show CDR1 as SGHNT and CDR2 as YYREEE (reference sequence). The length of the CDR3 is 13 residues. With 1 base removed from V and 2 bases from J, the gap between germline ends came to 6 bases. The CDR3 DNA sequence: TGTGCCAGCAGCTTGATCAGTCAAGAGACCCAGTACTTC. This translates into CASSLISQETQYF.

The chain combines TRBV30 with TRBJ2-2; the D gene is possibly TRBD1 (5 bases). This CDR3 spans 12 amino acids. Germline loops: CDR1 GTSNPN, CDR2 SVGIG (reference sequence). Trimming took off 3 bases at V and 4 bases at J, with 6 bases between the two ends. DNA of the CDR3: TGTGCCTGGAGGGACACCACCGGGGAGCTGTTTTTT. This translates into CAWRDTTGELFF.

This rearrangement joins TRBV7-3 to TRBJ2-2; D gene uncertain. This CDR3 region has 12 residues. CDR1 and CDR2 from the germline V gene are SGHTA and FQGTGA. V gave up 4 bases and J gave up 5 bases, with 5 bases separating them. CDR3 protein: CASSSITGELFF. The CDR3, as DNA: TGTGCCAGCAGCTCCATTACCGGGGAGCTGTTTTTT.

This clone was observed a single time. The chain employs TRBV11-2 and TRBJ2-7; maybe TRBD1 (6 bases). V was clipped by 1 base and J by 6 bases, with 13 bases between them. Germline assignment: CDR1 SGHAT and CDR2 FQNNGV. The CDR3 runs to 14 residues. The CDR3 sequence: CASSLVRGWAEQYF. DNA of the CDR3: TGTGCCAGCAGCTTAGTTAGGGGGTGGGCCGAGCAGTACTTC.

Remarks on this clone: Other DNA sequences in the same sample also yield this CDR3. The V and J genes are TRBV10-3 and TRBJ2-2; TRBD1 might be the D (6 bases). V lost 6 bases, J lost 1 base, and 9 bases lay in between. This CDR3 is built from 14 residues. The germline CDR1 and CDR2 sequences are ENHRY and SYGVKD. CDR3 in DNA: TGTGCCATCAGAAGGACAGAGAACACCGGGGAGCTGTTTTTT. This sequence encodes CAIRRTENTGELFF.

The chain joins TRBV7-3 to TRBJ1-6; maybe TRBD1 (5 bases). V was shortened by 4 bases and J by 3 bases, with 7 bases between the two germline ends. The V gene's germline CDR1 is SGHTA and CDR2 FQGTGA. The CDR3 spans 14 residues. The CDR3 loop reads CASSSGLYNSPLHF. The DNA of the CDR3 is TGTGCCAGCAGCTCGGGACTCTATAATTCACCCCTCCACTTT.

V and J are TRBV13 and TRBJ2-2, with 14 bases aligning to TRBD2. J was trimmed by 3 bases and V by 4 bases; bases with no gene match: 1. This CDR3 spans 16 amino acids. Germline lookup yields CDR1 PRHDT and CDR2 FYEKMQ (reference sequence). This CDR3 is CASSSGLAGDTGELFF. The DNA of the CDR3 is TGTGCCAGCAGCTCGGGACTAGCGGGGGACACCGGGGAGCTGTTTTTT. Supplemented by reference TRBV13 and TRBJ2-2, the full variable domain reads AAGVIQSPRHLIKEKRETATLKCYPIPRHDTVYWYQQGPGQDPQFLISFYEKMQSDKGSIPDRFSAQQFSDYHSELNMSSLELGDSALYFCASSSGLAGDTGELFFGEGSRLTVL.

V is TRBV7-2 and J is TRBJ2-5; TRBD1 agrees at 9 bases. With V trimmed by 1 base and J by 3 bases, 6 bases remained unmatched. The CDR3 is 16 residues long. Germline values: CDR1 SGHTA, CDR2 FQGNSA. CDR3 nucleotides: TGTGCCAGCAGCTTAGAGAGCGGGACAGGGAAAGAGACCCAGTACTTC. It translates to CASSLESGTGKETQYF.

This chain links TRBV6-5 with TRBJ1-1; 8 nucleotides agree with TRBD1. This CDR3 has 13 residues. V dropped 4 bases and J dropped 6; count of bases not matched to a gene: 4. Germline CDR1 is MNHEY and CDR2 is SVGAGI. CDR3 amino acids: CASSSDRGSEAFF. In DNA, the CDR3 is TGTGCCAGCAGTTCTGACAGGGGTTCTGAAGCTTTCTTT.

The J gene is TRBJ1-2, the V gene TRBV2; possible D gene TRBD1, 5 bases. V lost 3 bases, J lost 5 bases, and 10 bases lay in between. This CDR3 is built from 13 residues. Germline CDR1 SNHLY, CDR2 FYNNEI. DNA of the CDR3: TGTGCCAGCAGTGACGGGGGAGGGTATGGCTACACCTTC. Amino acids: CASSDGGGYGYTF.

This clone was counted only a few times. The V call is TRBV28, the J call TRBJ1-2; maybe TRBD1 (6 bases). The CDR3 contains 15 residues. The germline gives CDR1 MDHEN, CDR2 SYDVKM. V was trimmed by 4 bases and J by 3 bases, leaving 15 bases between them. As DNA, the CDR3 is TGTGCCAGCAGTTCCACACAGGGAGTTGACTATGGCTACACCTTC. As protein: CASSSTQGVDYGYTF.

The rearrangement uses TRBV5-4 and TRBJ2-7; tentatively, D is TRBD2 (6 bases). The length of the CDR3 is 15 residues. Trimming removed 0 bases from V and 0 bases from J, with 10 bases in between. CDR1 SGHNT and CDR2 YYREEE come from the germline V gene (reference sequence). CDR3 in amino acids: CASSLDGTPSYEQYF. DNA for the CDR3: TGTGCCAGCAGCTTGGACGGGACTCCCTCCTACGAGCAGTACTTC.

The chain has TRBV28 and TRBJ2-3, with D maybe TRBD1 (5 bases). Deletions cut 4 bases from V and 5 bases from J, with 28 bases between. The CDR3 is made up of 19 amino acids. Germline lookup yields CDR1 MDHEN and CDR2 SYDVKM. The CDR3 sequence: CASSSPVSRREQRGDTQYF. The CDR3 DNA is TGTGCCAGCAGTTCACCAGTTTCTCGGCGCGAACAAAGGGGAGATACGCAGTATTTT. The variable domain in full, with the rest retrieved from reference TRBV28 and TRBJ2-3, is DVKVTQSSRYLVKRTGEKVFLECVQDMDHENMFWYRQDPGLGLRLIYFSYDVKMKEKGDIPEGYSVSREKKERFSLILESASTNQTSMYLCASSSPVSRREQRGDTQYFGPGTRLTVL.

The chain combines TRBV15 with TRBJ2-5, with D perhaps TRBD1 (6 bases). The length of the CDR3 is 15 residues. Trimming took 6 bases from V and 3 from J, leaving 17 bases between them. Germline assignment: CDR1 LNHNV and CDR2 YYDKDF (reference sequence). CDR3 sequence: CATSPGTRGKETQYF. The CDR3 region has the DNA TGTGCCACCAGTCCTGGGACAAGGGGGAAAGAGACCCAGTACTTC.